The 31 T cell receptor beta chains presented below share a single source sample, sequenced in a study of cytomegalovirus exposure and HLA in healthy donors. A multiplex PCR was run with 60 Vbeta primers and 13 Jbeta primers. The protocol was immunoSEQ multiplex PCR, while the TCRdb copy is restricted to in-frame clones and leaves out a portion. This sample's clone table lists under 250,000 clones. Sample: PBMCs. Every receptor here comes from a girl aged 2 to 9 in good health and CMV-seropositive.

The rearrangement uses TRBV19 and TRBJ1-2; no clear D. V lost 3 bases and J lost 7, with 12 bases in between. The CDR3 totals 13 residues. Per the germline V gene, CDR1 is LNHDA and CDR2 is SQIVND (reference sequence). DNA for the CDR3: TGTGCCAGTAGTATCGTGAGGGATTTTGGCTACACCTTC. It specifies CASSIVRDFGYTF.

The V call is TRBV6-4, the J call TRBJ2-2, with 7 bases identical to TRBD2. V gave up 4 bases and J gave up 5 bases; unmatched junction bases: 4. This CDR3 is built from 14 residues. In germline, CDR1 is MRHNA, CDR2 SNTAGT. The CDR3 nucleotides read TGTGCCAGCAGTGGCGGGAGTGAGACCGGGGAGCTGTTTTTT. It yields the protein CASSGGSETGELFF.

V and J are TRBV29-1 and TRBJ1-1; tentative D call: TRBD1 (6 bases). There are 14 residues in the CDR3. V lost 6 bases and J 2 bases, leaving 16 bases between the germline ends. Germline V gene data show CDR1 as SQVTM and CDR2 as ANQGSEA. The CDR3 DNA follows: TGCAGCGTGGGGGGGGCCGGCGTCAACACTGAAGCTTTCTTT. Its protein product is CSVGGAGVNTEAFF.

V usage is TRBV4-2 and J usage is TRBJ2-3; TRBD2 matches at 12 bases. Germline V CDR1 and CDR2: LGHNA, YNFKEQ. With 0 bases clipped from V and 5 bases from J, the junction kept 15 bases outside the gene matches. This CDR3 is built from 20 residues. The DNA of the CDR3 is TGTGCCAGCAGCCAAGAGCAAGGACTAGCGGGAAGCAGTTATAGAGATACGCAGTATTTT. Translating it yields CASSQEQGLAGSSYRDTQYF.

CDR3 nucleotide sequence: TGCGCCAGCCGTATGGGGGGGGGTTGGACTGAAGCTTTCTTT. Amino acid sequence: CASRMGGGWTEAFF. The chain couples TRBV5-1 to TRBJ1-1, with D perhaps TRBD1 (5 bases). Germline loops: CDR1 SGHRS, CDR2 YFSETQ. The CDR3 is made up of 14 amino acids. Trimming removed 7 bases from V and 5 bases from J, with 18 bases in between.

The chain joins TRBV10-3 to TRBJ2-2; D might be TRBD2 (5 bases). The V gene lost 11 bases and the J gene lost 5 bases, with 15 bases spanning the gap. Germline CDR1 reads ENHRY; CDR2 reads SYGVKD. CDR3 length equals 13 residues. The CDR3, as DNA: TGTGCCTATCTGAAGGGCGGGACCGGGGAGCTGTTTTTT. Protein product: CAYLKGGTGELFF.

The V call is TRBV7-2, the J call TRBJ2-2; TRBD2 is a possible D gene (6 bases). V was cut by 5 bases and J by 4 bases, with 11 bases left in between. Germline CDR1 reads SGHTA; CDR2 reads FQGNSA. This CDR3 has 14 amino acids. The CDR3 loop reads CASSPSEGTGELFF. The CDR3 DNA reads TGTGCCAGCAGCCCCTCGGAGGGCACCGGGGAGCTGTTTTTT. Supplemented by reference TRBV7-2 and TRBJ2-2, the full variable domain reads GAGVSQSPSNKVTEKGKDVELRCDPISGHTALYWYRQSLGQGLEFLIYFQGNSAPDKSGLPSDRFSAERTGGSVSTLTIQRTQQEDSAVYLCASSPSEGTGELFFGEGSRLTVL.

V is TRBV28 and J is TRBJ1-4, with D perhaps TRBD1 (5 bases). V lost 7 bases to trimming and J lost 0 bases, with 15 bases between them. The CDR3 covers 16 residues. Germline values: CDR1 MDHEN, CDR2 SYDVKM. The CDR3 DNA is TGTGCCAGCAAGTTCGTGCGGGGGGCAACTAATGAAAAACTGTTTTTT. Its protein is CASKFVRGATNEKLFF.

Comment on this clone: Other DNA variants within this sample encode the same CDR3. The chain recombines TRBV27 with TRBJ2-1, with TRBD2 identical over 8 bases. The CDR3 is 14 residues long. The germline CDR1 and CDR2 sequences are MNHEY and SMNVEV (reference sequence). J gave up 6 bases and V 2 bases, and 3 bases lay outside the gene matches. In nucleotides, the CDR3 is TGTGCCAGCAGTTTAGCCGGGACTAGCAATGAGCAGTTCTTC. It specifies CASSLAGTSNEQFF.

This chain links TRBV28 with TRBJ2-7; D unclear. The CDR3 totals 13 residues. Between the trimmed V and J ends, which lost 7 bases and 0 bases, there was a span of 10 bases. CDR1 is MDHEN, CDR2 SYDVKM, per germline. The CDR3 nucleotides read TGTGCCAGCACCGGGTGGAGCTCCTACGAGCAGTACTTC. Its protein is CASTGWSSYEQYF. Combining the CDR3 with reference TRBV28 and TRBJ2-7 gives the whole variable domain DVKVTQSSRYLVKRTGEKVFLECVQDMDHENMFWYRQDPGLGLRLIYFSYDVKMKEKGDIPEGYSVSREKKERFSLILESASTNQTSMYLCASTGWSSYEQYFGPGTRLTVT.

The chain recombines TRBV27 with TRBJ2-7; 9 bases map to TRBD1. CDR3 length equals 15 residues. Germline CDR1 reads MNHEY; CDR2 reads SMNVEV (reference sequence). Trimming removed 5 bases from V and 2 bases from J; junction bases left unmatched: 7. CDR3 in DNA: TGTGCCAGCAGTCCCACCGGGACAGGGACCTACGAGCAGTACTTC. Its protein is CASSPTGTGTYEQYF.

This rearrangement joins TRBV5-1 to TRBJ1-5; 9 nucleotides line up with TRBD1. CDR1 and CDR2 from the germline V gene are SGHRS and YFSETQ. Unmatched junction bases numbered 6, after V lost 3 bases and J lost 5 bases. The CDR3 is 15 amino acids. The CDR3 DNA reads TGCGCCAGCAGCTACCGGGACAGGGAACATCAGCCCCAGCATTTT. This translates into CASSYRDREHQPQHF.

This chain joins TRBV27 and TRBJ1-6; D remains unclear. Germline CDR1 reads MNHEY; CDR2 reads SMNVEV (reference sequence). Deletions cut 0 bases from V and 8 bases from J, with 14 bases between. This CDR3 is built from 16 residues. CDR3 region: CASSLSIFERDSPLHF. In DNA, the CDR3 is TGTGCCAGCAGTTTATCGATTTTTGAGCGTGATTCACCCCTCCACTTT.

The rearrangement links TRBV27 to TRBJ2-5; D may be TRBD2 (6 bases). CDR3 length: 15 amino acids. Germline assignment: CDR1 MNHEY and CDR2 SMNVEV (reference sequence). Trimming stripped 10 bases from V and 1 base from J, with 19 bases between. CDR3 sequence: CATKEQAGLQETQYF. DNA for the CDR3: TGTGCCACCAAAGAGCAGGCGGGGCTCCAAGAGACCCAGTACTTC.

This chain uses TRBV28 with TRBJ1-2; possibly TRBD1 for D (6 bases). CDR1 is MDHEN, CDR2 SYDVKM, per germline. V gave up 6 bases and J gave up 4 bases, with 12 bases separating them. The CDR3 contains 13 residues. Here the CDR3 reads CASSRQGIYGYTF. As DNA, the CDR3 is TGTGCCAGCAGCAGGCAGGGGATCTATGGCTACACCTTC.

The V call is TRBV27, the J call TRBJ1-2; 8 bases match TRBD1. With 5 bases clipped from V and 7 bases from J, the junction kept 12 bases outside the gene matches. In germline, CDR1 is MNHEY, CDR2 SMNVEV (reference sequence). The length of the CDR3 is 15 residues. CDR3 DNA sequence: TGTGCCAGCAGTATTAACAGGGGGATGGGGGGTGGCTACACCTTC. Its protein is CASSINRGMGGGYTF.

Here the CDR3 reads CASSSGWGNSPLHF. Written as DNA, the CDR3 is TGTGCCAGCTCGTCGGGGTGGGGTAATTCACCCCTCCACTTT. V gene TRBV28 combines with J gene TRBJ1-6; D not certain. The V gene lost 8 bases and the J gene lost 6 bases, with 14 bases spanning the gap. Germline CDR1 MDHEN, CDR2 SYDVKM. This CDR3 comprises 14 residues. Supplemented by reference TRBV28 and TRBJ1-6, the full variable domain reads DVKVTQSSRYLVKRTGEKVFLECVQDMDHENMFWYRQDPGLGLRLIYFSYDVKMKEKGDIPEGYSVSREKKERFSLILESASTNQTSMYLCASSSGWGNSPLHFGNGTRLTVT.

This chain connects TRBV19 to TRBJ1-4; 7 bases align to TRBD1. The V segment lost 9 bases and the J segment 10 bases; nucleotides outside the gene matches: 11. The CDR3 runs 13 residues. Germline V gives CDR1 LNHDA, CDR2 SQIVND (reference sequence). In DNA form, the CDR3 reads TGTGCCAGCCGGGACAGACAATTGGGAAAACTGTTTTTT. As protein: CASRDRQLGKLFF.

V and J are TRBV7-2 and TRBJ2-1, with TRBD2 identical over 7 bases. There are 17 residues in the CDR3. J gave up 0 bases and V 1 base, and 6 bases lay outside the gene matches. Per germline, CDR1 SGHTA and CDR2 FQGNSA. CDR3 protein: CASSLDSGEGSYNEQFF. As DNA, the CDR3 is TGTGCCAGCAGCTTAGATTCGGGGGAGGGCTCCTACAATGAGCAGTTCTTC.

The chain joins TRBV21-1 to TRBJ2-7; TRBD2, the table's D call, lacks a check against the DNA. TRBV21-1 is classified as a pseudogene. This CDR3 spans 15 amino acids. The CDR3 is CASSKGNGSRYEQYF. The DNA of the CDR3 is TGTGCCAGCAGCAAAGGAAACGGGAGCCGCTACGAGCAGTACTTC.

Here the CDR3 DNA reads TGTGCCAGCAGCCCCCGGGACAGGAAAGGGTACGAGCAGTACTTC. This codes for CASSPRDRKGYEQYF. This sequence joins TRBV5-4 and TRBJ2-7, with TRBD1 identical over 8 bases. This CDR3 has 15 residues. The ends lost 4 bases at V and 4 bases at J; junction bases unmatched: 10. CDR1 is SGHNT, CDR2 YYREEE, per germline (reference sequence).

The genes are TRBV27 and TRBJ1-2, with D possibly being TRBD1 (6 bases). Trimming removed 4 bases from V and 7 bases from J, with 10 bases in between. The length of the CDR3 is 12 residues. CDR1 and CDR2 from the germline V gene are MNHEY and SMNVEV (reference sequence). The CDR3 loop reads CASSSGVSGYTF. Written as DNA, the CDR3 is TGTGCCAGCAGTTCAGGGGTGAGTGGCTACACCTTC.

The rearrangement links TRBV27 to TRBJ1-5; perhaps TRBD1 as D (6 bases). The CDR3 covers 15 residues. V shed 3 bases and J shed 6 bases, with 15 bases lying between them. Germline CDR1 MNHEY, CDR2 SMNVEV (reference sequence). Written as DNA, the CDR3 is TGTGCCAGCAGTTTGGGGGCCCCCCCCGGTCAGCCCCAGCATTTT. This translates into CASSLGAPPGQPQHF.

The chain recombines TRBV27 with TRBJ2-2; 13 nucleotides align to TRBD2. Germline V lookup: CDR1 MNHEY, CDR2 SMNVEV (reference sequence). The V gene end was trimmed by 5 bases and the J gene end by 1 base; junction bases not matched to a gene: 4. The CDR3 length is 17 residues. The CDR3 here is CASSPGLAGVNTGELFF. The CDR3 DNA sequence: TGTGCCAGCAGTCCCGGACTAGCGGGAGTGAACACCGGGGAGCTGTTTTTT.

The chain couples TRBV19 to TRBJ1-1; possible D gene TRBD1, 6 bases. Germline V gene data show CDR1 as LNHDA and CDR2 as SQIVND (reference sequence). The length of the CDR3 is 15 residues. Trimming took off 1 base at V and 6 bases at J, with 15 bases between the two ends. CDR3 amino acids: CASSIGFGGQPEAFF. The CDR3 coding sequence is TGTGCCAGTAGTATAGGATTCGGCGGACAGCCTGAAGCTTTCTTT.

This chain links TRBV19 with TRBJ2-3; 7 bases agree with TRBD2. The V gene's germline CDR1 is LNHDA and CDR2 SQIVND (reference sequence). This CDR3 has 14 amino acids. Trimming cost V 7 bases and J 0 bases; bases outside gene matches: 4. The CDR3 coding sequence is TGTGCCAGTATCGCTAGCGGAAGCACAGATACGCAGTATTTT. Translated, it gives CASIASGSTDTQYF.

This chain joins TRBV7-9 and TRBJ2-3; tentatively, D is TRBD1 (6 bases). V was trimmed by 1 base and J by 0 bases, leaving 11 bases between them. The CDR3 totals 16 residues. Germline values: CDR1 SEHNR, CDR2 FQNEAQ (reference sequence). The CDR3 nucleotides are TGTGCCAGCAGCTTAGAGCAGGGGATGAGCACAGATACGCAGTATTTT. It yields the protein CASSLEQGMSTDTQYF. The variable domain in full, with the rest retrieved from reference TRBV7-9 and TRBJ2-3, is DTGVSQNPRHKITKRGQNVTFRCDPISEHNRLYWYRQTLGQGPEFLTYFQNEAQLEKSRLLSDRFSAERPKGSFSTLEIQRTEQGDSAMYLCASSLEQGMSTDTQYFGPGTRLTVL.

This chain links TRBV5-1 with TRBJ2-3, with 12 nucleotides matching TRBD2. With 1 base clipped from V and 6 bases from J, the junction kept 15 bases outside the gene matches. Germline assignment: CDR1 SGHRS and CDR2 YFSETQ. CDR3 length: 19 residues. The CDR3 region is CASSLPKTSGRGSADTQYF. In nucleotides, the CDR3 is TGCGCCAGCAGCTTGCCAAAGACTAGCGGGAGAGGAAGTGCCGATACGCAGTATTTT.

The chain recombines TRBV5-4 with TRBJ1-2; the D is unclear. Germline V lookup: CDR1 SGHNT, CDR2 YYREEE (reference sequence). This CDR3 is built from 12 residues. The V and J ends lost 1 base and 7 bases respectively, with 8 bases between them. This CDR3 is CASSLRGSGYTF. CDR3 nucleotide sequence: TGTGCCAGCAGCTTGCGGGGTAGTGGCTACACCTTC.

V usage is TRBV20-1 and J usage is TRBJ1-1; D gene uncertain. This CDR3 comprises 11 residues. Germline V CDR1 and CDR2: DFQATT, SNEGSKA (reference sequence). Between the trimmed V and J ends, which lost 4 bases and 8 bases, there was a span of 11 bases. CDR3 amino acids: CSAKDVQEAFF. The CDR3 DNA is TGCAGTGCTAAAGACGTGCAGGAAGCTTTCTTT.

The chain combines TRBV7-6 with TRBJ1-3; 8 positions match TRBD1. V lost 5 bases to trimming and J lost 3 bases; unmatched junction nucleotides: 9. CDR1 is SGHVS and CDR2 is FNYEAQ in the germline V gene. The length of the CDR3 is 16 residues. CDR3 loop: CASSPSLGQGGNTIYF. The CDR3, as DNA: TGTGCCAGCAGCCCAAGCCTTGGACAGGGTGGAAACACCATATATTTT. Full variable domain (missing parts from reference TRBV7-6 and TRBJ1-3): GAGVSQSPRYKVTKRGQDVALRCDPISGHVSLYWYRQALGQGPEFLTYFNYEAQQDKSGLPNDRFSAERPEGSISTLTIQRTEQRDSAMYRCASSPSLGQGGNTIYFGEGSWLTVV.